This TCR beta chain was observed in a study of beta chain bispecific antibodies for T cell cancers listed by TCRdb under 2021. The study in broad terms: T cells from healthy donors were cocultured with T cell leukemia lines in the presence of bispecific antibodies, after which the depletion of each TRBV family was measured by TRBV sequencing of the surviving cells. Jurkat cells expressed surface TRBV12 (TRBV12-3), and HPB-ALL cells expressed surface TRBV5-5. Paper-wide results and their limitations: Cross-reactivity of the anti-TRBV5-5 antibody with TRBV5-6 was attributed to high sequence similarity between the two genes. Leukemia cell line cells were mixed with normal T cells in each sequenced sample, and most of the targeted TRBV signal was derived from the leukemia cells rather than from the normal T cells.

Libraries incorporated unique molecular identifier barcodes, which were used to quantify clonotypes. Qiagen AllPrep DNA/RNA Micro kits were used to isolate total RNA, and an Agilent TapeStation was used to check RNA quality. TCR beta libraries were built by 5' RACE: cDNA synthesis followed by two PCR steps using TCR beta constant-region gene-specific primers. Sequencing of the TCR beta libraries was done on an Illumina MiSeq platform. The study's processing was this. Reads were processed with MIGEC, MiXCR and VDJtools. To get a clonotype's frequency, the unique molecular identifiers belonging to that clonotype were divided by all unique molecular identifiers in the sample. Nonfunctional TRBV genes listed as pseudogenes or open reading frames in IMGT, such as TRBV1, TRBV12-1 and TRBV21, were excluded. TCRdb's own reprocessing of the public reads used fastp at Q25 and MiXCR and kept productive beta chains. Rows merge per CDR3 protein into single entries with the most common DNA and genes. These V and J calls are TCRdb output, not the study's own analysis. This sample holds around 15,000 distinct CDR3 sequences; about 1.9% were observed only once. The ten largest clones take up about 7% of the sample.

The CDR3 runs 15 residues from the cysteine to the phenylalanine. Only CDR3 DNA is held: 45 bases, read in frame from base 1. The germline V gene encodes CDR1 SEHNR and CDR2 FQNEAQ (reference sequence). The germline ends are 10 bases apart after V is trimmed by 1 base and J by 2 bases. T cells were expanded from blood mononuclear cells for two to four days using either anti-CD3 antibody OKT3 or CD3/CD28 Dynabeads. The culture conditions for expanded T cells were RPMI 1640 plus 10% fetal bovine serum, recombinant human IL-2 (about 100 IU/ml) and IL-7 (approximately 5.4 ng/ml). Each coculture contained 5 x 10^4 normal T cells, 5 x 10^4 target cells and bispecific antibody in around 0.1 mL and was incubated for 15 to 20 hours at 37 degrees C. Each bispecific antibody consisted of two single-chain variable fragments expressed in a single-chain diabody format with a His tag. Healthy human donors supplied the effector T cells, with peripheral blood mononuclear cells isolated from leukapheresis samples using Ficoll density gradient centrifugation.

Ten or more counts support this clonotype. Its recognized antigen is unknown. It has no much larger one-base neighbor in the sample; base qualities were not kept. The chain couples TRBV7-9 to TRBJ2-3; the D gene is perhaps TRBD1, from 5 matching bases. Material for sequencing was healthy donor T cells cultured with leukemia cells. The clonotype was recovered from a human donor in good health. Some clones in this sample may be carry-over from other donors' samples. CDR3 loop: CASSLETEYTDTQYF. The DNA sequence is TGTGCCAGCAGCTTAGAGACAGAGTACACAGATACGCAGTATTTT.